This T cell receptor beta chain comes out of a study of vaccination and CD4 T cells after COVID-19. Study as a whole: The stimulating agents, overlapping spike peptides, came from SARS-CoV-2, HCoV-NL63, HCoV-OC43 and HCoV-229E. The authors gave control cultures a CEFX pool, an HIV-1 Nef pool, or no peptide.

With V trimmed by 3 bases and J by 6 bases, 5 bases remained unmatched. Germline assignment: CDR1 SEHNR and CDR2 FQNEAQ (reference sequence). The CDR3 contains 14 residues. Remarks on this clonotype: Its specificity is not known.

Cultured CD4+ T-cell DNA underwent Oncomine TCR Beta short-read sequencing. One entry per CDR3 protein, called by TCRdb with MiXCR from the PCR reads. The sample gives 20,000 to 25,000 distinct CDR3 sequences, 60% of which show up once; about an eighth is in the top ten. Sample treatment: approximately nine-day PBMC culture with coronavirus spike peptide pools or control peptides (ViraFEST assay). T cells were expanded with peptide pools, and expanded clonotypes were identified by TCR sequencing. The sample consisted of CD4+ T cells from blood, cultured in vitro, taken after SARS-CoV-2 vaccination. This TCR derives from a human donor who received a COVID-19 vaccine. The gene calls are TRBV7-9 and TRBJ2-1; 7 positions agree with TRBD1. The CDR3 sequence: CASSFSGTANEQFF. In DNA form, the CDR3 reads TGTGCCAGCAGCTTCTCCGGGACAGCCAATGAGCAGTTCTTC.